The 15 T cell receptor beta chains below were found in one sample sequenced in a study of vaccination effects on CD4 cells after COVID-19 (dated by TCRdb to between 2022 and 2023). The ViraFEST assay stimulated PBMC with viral peptide pools and then used TCR sequencing to identify antigen-specific CD4+ T cell clonotypes by expansion. After less than eleven days of culture, CD4+ T cells were isolated with the EasySep CD4+ T cell isolation kit. These receptors are not linked to any known antigen. Libraries came from the immunoSEQ multiplex PCR assay. Held by TCRdb, this immuneACCESS table contains in-frame sequences only and omits some clones. Under half of the omission traces to an unresolved V gene where checked; the cause of the rest is unknown. The sample table contains tens of thousands of clones; only one count was recorded for more than 80% of them. The biggest ten clones account for roughly 2.4% of the sample.

This material consisted of CD4+ T cells from PBMCs cultured with HCoV-229E spike peptides, taken before COVID-19 vaccination. The meaning of the sample's cell subset or site label: HCoV-229E spike overlapping peptide pool stimulation. All receptors derive from a human donor who received a COVID-19 vaccine.

The CDR3 DNA reads TGTGCCTGGGGTAGTGGACTAATTAATGAAAAACTGTTTTTT. Translating it yields CAWGSGLINEKLFF. This chain joins TRBV30 and TRBJ1-4; D remains unclear. The CDR3 is 14 residues long. Trimming stripped 5 bases from V and 4 bases from J, with 14 bases between. Per germline, CDR1 GTSNPN and CDR2 SVGIG (reference sequence).

This chain connects TRBV4-1 to TRBJ1-5; weak D call: TRBD1 (5 bases). Germline loops: CDR1 MGHRA, CDR2 YSYEKL. This CDR3 is 15 amino acids long. Between the trimmed V and J ends, which lost 2 bases and 2 bases, there was a span of 10 bases. The CDR3 loop reads CASSQFMGGNQPQHF. DNA of the CDR3: TGCGCCAGCAGCCAATTTATGGGGGGCAATCAGCCCCAGCATTTT.

This clone was counted between two and nine times. The chain has TRBV20-1 and TRBJ2-2, with a tentative D call TRBD1 (6 bases). Trimming shortened V by 4 bases and J by 3 bases, and 15 bases separated the two germline ends. The CDR3 contains 15 residues. The germline V gene encodes CDR1 DFQATT and CDR2 SNEGSKA (reference sequence). CDR3: CSANDRKRDTGELFF. CDR3 bases: TGCAGTGCTAATGACAGGAAGAGAGACACCGGGGAGCTGTTTTTT.

The rearrangement joins TRBV19 to TRBJ2-1; unclear D gene. The CDR3 has 11 residues. V was shortened by 4 bases and J by 7 bases, with 5 bases between the two germline ends. In germline, CDR1 is LNHDA, CDR2 SQIVND (reference sequence). CDR3 nucleotides: TGTGCCAGTAGTAGGTGGAATGAGCAGTTCTTC. It codes for CASSRWNEQFF.

The rearrangement uses TRBV6-4 and TRBJ2-3; TRBD1 is a possible D gene (7 bases). V dropped 2 bases and J dropped 3 bases, with 15 bases sitting between them. The CDR3 loop spans 16 amino acids. Germline CDR1 and CDR2: MRHNA and SNTAGT. CDR3: CASSDRETGRTDTQYF. The CDR3 nucleotides read TGTGCCAGCAGTGACCGAGAGACAGGGAGGACAGATACGCAGTATTTT.

V gene TRBV20-1 combines with J gene TRBJ1-1; D is unresolved. Germline CDR1 DFQATT, CDR2 SNEGSKA (reference sequence). Trimming removed 1 base at V and 7 bases at J, with 7 bases between. CDR3 size: 11 residues. The CDR3 DNA sequence: TGCAGTGCTAGAGGGAGCGGTGAAGCTTTCTTT. Its protein is CSARGSGEAFF.

J is TRBJ1-1 and V is TRBV5-1, with 8 bases that match TRBD1. Germline values: CDR1 SGHRS, CDR2 YFSETQ. V was clipped by 4 bases and J by 5 bases; unmatched bases: 10. The CDR3 runs 15 residues. CDR3 residues: CASSPGQGLRTEAFF. The CDR3 DNA reads TGCGCCAGCAGCCCCGGACAGGGACTTCGGACTGAAGCTTTCTTT.

V is TRBV5-8 and J is TRBJ1-4; the match to TRBD1 covers 8 bases. CDR1 is SGHTS and CDR2 is YDEGEE in the germline V gene. The CDR3 is 15 residues long. Trimming removed 4 bases from V and 5 bases from J; junction bases left unmatched: 7. In nucleotides, the CDR3 is TGTGCCAGCAGCCCGACAGGGGCTCCAAATGAAAAACTGTTTTTT. It translates to CASSPTGAPNEKLFF. The full variable domain, rest sourced from reference TRBV5-8 and TRBJ1-4, is EAGVTQSPTHLIKTRGQQATLRCSPISGHTSVYWYQQALGLGLQFLLWYDEGEERNRGNFPPRFSGRQFPNYSSELNVNALELEDSALYLCASSPTGAPNEKLFFGSGTQLSVL.

This clone was observed a single time. V usage is TRBV10-2 and J usage is TRBJ2-1; no clear D gene. The V gene lost 4 bases and the J gene lost 3 bases, with 13 bases spanning the gap. Germline loops: CDR1 WSHSY, CDR2 SAAADI. This CDR3 spans 15 amino acids. DNA of the CDR3: TGCGCCAGCAGTGGGAGAAGGGAACGCTACAATGAGCAGTTCTTC. Protein: CASSGRRERYNEQFF.

The chain has TRBV4-2 and TRBJ1-2; D is unresolved. The V and J ends lost 0 bases and 7 bases respectively, with 21 bases between them. The length of the CDR3 is 17 residues. Germline values: CDR1 LGHNA, CDR2 YNFKEQ. The CDR3 coding sequence is TGTGCCAGCAGCCAAGATGTTTTACTAGGGATTTTTCTTGGCTACACCTTC. Encoded protein: CASSQDVLLGIFLGYTF.

This chain connects TRBV24-1 to TRBJ1-2; TRBD1 matches 8 bases. The V segment lost 4 bases and the J segment 8 bases; nucleotides outside the gene matches: 8. The length of the CDR3 is 14 residues. Per the germline V gene, CDR1 is KGHDR and CDR2 is SFDVKD. CDR3 protein: CATSERTGRQGYTF. DNA of the CDR3: TGTGCCACCAGTGAACGGACAGGGCGACAAGGCTACACCTTC.

This chain uses TRBV19 with TRBJ2-5, with D tentatively TRBD2 (5 bases). The CDR3 covers 13 residues. Trimming pared 3 bases from V and 5 bases from J, leaving 10 bases between. CDR1 and CDR2 (germline): LNHDA, SQIVND (reference sequence). The DNA of the CDR3 is TGTGCCAGTAGTATGCGAGGGTACGAGACCCAGTACTTC. Protein sequence: CASSMRGYETQYF.

The chain couples TRBV5-6 to TRBJ1-1; tentatively, D is TRBD1 (6 bases). The CDR3 length is 16 residues. The V and J ends lost 3 bases and 1 base respectively, with 16 bases between them. Germline loops: CDR1 SGHDT, CDR2 YYEEEE. The CDR3 nucleotides read TGTGCCAGCAGCTGGAGGGGGTCGTTACCGAACACTGAAGCTTTCTTT. Encoded protein: CASSWRGSLPNTEAFF. Full variable domain (outside the CDR3, taken from reference TRBV5-6 and TRBJ1-1): DAGVTQSPTHLIKTRGQQVTLRCSPKSGHDTVSWYQQALGQGPQFIFQYYEEEERQRGNFPDRFSGHQFPNYSSELNVNALLLGDSALYLCASSWRGSLPNTEAFFGQGTRLTVV.

J is TRBJ2-3 and V is TRBV19; TRBD2 might be the D (7 bases). V lost 0 bases and J lost 0, with 13 bases in between. Per germline, CDR1 LNHDA and CDR2 SQIVND (reference sequence). This CDR3 has 17 amino acids. CDR3 loop: CASSIDHAGASTDTQYF. CDR3 bases: TGTGCCAGTAGTATAGATCACGCGGGGGCAAGCACAGATACGCAGTATTTT.

This clone appeared once. A junction end diverges from the germline sequence, so it may reflect a read error. V is TRBV28 and J is TRBJ1-3; D gene ambiguous. The CDR3 contains 14 residues. CDR1 and CDR2 from the germline V gene are MDHEN and SYDVKM. CDR3 coding DNA: TGTGCCAGCAGTTTACGGTTCCAAAGAAATACCATATATTTT. Amino acids: CASSLRFQRNTIYF.